What follows is one T cell receptor (beta chain) and its context. The antigen is undetermined. The sample is drawn from a study of T cell responses to AZD1222 COVID-19 vaccine. The CDR3 is 13 amino acids. Trimming at V came to 6 bases and at J to 10 bases, leaving 9 bases not matched to a gene. Looked up from germline, CDR1 is WSHSY and CDR2 is SAAADI. Libraries were prepared by immunoSEQ multiplex PCR; TCRdb keeps only in-frame clonotypes and omits some of them. The sample contains about 92,000 clones, approximately 90% of which appear only once. Study-wide results and limits: Within unmutated variant regions lay the reported targets of nearly half of spike-specific TCRs. Once two AZD1222 doses were given, Spike-specific TCR breadth and depth went up. Donor demographics were predominantly white British with a female majority; clonal diversity may be underestimated. Among those given AZD1222, only 6 or 7 were seropositive at baseline.

This chain links TRBV10-2 with TRBJ1-1, with TRBD1 matching over 9 bases. The source is an adult in good health. The sequences come from peripheral blood, collected on day 0 of AZD1222 vaccination. Here the CDR3 reads CASRTGGVGRAFF. CDR3 DNA: TGCGCCAGCAGAACAGGGGGCGTCGGACGAGCTTTCTTT.